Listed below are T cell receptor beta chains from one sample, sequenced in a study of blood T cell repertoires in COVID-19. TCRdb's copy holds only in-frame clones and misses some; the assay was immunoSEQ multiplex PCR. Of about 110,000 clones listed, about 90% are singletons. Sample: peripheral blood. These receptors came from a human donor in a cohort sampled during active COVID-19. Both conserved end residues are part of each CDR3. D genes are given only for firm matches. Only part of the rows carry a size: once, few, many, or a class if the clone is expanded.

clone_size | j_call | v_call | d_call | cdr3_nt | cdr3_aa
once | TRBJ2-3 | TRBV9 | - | TGTGCCAGCAGCGTTATTACAGATACGCAGTATTTT | CASSVITDTQYF
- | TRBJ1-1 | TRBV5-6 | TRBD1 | TGTGCCAGCAGCTTGGAGTATGGAACAGGGGCGAACACTGAAGCTTTCTTT | CASSLEYGTGANTEAFF
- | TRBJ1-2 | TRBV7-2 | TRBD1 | TGTGCCAGCAGCTGGACAGGGGGTCGGCGGGGCTACACCTTC | CASSWTGGRRGYTF
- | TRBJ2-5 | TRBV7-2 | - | TGTGCCAGCAGCCCAAGCAGGGGCCGAGGAGAGACCCAGTACTTC | CASSPSRGRGETQYF
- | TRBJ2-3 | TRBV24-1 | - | TGTGCCACCAGTGACCCATTGGGCCTGAGCACAGATACGCAGTATTTT | CATSDPLGLSTDTQYF
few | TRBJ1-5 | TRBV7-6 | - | TGTGCCAGCAGCGTTGAACCAGGGCGCAATCAGCCCCAGCATTTT | CASSVEPGRNQPQHF
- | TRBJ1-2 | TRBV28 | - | TGTGCCAGCAGTTTAGAGGGCGCCTATGGCTACACCTTC | CASSLEGAYGYTF
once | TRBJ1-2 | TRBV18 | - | TGTGCCAGCTCCGCACTCCCTCAGTCGGGGGGCGATGGCTACACCTTC | CASSALPQSGGDGYTF
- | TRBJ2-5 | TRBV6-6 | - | TGTGCCAGCAGTTACTCCCCACCGGCCGGGAGAGAGACCCAGTACTTC | CASSYSPPAGRETQYF
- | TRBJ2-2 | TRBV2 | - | TGTGCCAGCAGGATAGGACAGCCGAACACCGGGGAGCTGTTTTTT | CASRIGQPNTGELFF
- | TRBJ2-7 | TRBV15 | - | TGTGCCACCAGCAGACCGGGAGCCAGAAGCTCCTACGAGCAGTACTTC | CATSRPGARSSYEQYF
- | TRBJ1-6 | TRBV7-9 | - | TGTGCCAGCACCGTTGGGGGGGGTTCACCCCTCCACTTT | CASTVGGGSPLHF
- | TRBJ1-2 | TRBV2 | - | TGTGCCAGCACCACTCATTCGATAGCTAACTATGGCTACACCTTC | CASTTHSIANYGYTF
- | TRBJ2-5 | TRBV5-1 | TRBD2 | TGCGCCAGCAGCTTGACCGGGACTAGCGGGAGGGGTGTTGGGGAGACCCAGTACTTC | CASSLTGTSGRGVGETQYF
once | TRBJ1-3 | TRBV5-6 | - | TGTGCCAGCAGCCGGGGTCGGGCTGGAAACACCATATATTTT | CASSRGRAGNTIYF
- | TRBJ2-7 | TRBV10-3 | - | TGTGCCATCAGGAGCCTATCCGGAGGTCTCTACGAGCAGTACTTC | CAIRSLSGGLYEQYF
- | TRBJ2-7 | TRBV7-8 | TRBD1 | TGTGCCAGCAGCTTCCGGACAGGGACCTACGAGCAGTACTTC | CASSFRTGTYEQYF
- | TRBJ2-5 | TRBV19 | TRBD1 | TGTGCCACCCGACAGGGGGGTGGAGAGACCCAGTACTTC | CATRQGGGETQYF
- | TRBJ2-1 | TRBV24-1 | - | TGTGCCACCAGTGAACAGGACGCGAAACTGAACAATGAGCAGTTCTTC | CATSEQDAKLNNEQFF
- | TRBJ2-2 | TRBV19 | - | TGTGCCAGTAGTACCCAGGGAGGCACCGGGGAGCTGTTTTTT | CASSTQGGTGELFF
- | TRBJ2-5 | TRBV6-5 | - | TGTGCCAGCAGTTACATGAGGAGGGTTGGGGAGACCCAGTACTTC | CASSYMRRVGETQYF
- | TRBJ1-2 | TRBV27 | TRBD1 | TGTGCCAGCAGTCCCCAGGGACAGGCTAACTATGGCTACACCTTC | CASSPQGQANYGYTF
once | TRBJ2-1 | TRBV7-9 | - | TGTGCCAGCAGCTTAGTTCTAGTGGAGCAGTTCTTC | CASSLVLVEQFF
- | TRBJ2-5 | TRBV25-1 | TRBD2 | TGTGCCAGCTCGGTTCTAGCGGGCCTGCAAGAGACCCAGTACTTC | CASSVLAGLQETQYF
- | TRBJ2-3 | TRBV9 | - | TGTGCCAGCAGCGTAGACGACTATCATCATGGTTCGGATACGCAGTATTTT | CASSVDDYHHGSDTQYF
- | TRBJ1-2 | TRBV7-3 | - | TGTGCCAGCAGCCCCATTCCCCGGACATTTTCTAACTATGGCTACACCTTC | CASSPIPRTFSNYGYTF
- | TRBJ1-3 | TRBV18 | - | TGTGCCAGCTCACAAACCACAGACTCTGGAAACACCATATATTTT | CASSQTTDSGNTIYF
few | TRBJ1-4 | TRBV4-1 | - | TGCGCCAGCAGCCAATTCGGGACACCCAGTGAAAAACTGTTTTTT | CASSQFGTPSEKLFF
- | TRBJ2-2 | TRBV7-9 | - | TGTGCCAGCAGCTTAGTTCCGGGATTGACGGACACCGGGGAGCTGTTTTTT | CASSLVPGLTDTGELFF
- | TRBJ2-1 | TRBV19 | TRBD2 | TGTGCCAGTAGTATGACTAGCGGTCTTTACAATGAGCAGTTCTTC | CASSMTSGLYNEQFF
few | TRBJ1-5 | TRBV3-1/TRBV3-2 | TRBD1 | TGTGCCAGCAGCCAAGGACAGGGAGGCAATCAGCCCCAGCATTTT | CASSQGQGGNQPQHF
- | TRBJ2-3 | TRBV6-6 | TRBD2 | TGTGCCAGCGCGCGGACTAGCGGGGGGGGAGATACGCAGTATTTT | CASARTSGGGDTQYF
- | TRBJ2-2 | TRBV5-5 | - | TGTGCCAGCAGCCGTCAGGCCAACCTTAACACCGGGGAGCTGTTTTTT | CASSRQANLNTGELFF
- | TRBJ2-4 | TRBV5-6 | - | TGTGCCAGCAGCTCTGTAGCCAAAAACATTCAGTACTTC | CASSSVAKNIQYF
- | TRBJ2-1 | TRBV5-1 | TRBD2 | TGCGCCAGCAGAACCGGACTAGCGGAAAATGAGCAGTTCTTC | CASRTGLAENEQFF
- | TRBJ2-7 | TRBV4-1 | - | TGCGCCAGCAGCCAGGTTACAGGAGCCTACGAGCAGTACTTC | CASSQVTGAYEQYF
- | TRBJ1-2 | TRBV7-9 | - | TGTGCCAGCACCGACAGGCTTTTAAATGGCTACACCTTC | CASTDRLLNGYTF
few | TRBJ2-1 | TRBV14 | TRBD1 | TGTGCCAGCAGCCAACTAAGCCCGCGACAGGGGGCCTATGAGCAGTTCTTC | CASSQLSPRQGAYEQFF
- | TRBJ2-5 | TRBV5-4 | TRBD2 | TGTGCCAGCAGCCAAGCGGGGAATCAAGAGACCCAGTACTTC | CASSQAGNQETQYF
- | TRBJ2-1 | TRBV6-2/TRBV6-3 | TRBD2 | TGTGCCAGCAGTTACACACTAGCGGGAGGGCCCCGCAATGAGCAGTTCTTC | CASSYTLAGGPRNEQFF
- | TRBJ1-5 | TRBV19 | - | TGTGCCAGTAGTATGCAAAAGGGGGGGGGTAATGGTCAGCCCCAGCATTTT | CASSMQKGGGNGQPQHF
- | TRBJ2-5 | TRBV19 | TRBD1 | TGTGCCAGTAGTTACGGCGGGACAGGGGACCAAGAGACCCAGTACTTC | CASSYGGTGDQETQYF
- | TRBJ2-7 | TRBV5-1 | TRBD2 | TGCGCCAGCAGAAGGCTAGCGGGAGGATACTCCTACGAGCAGTACTTC | CASRRLAGGYSYEQYF
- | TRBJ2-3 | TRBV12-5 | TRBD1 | TGTGCTAGTGGGATCGGGACAGGAGGTGATACGCAGTATTTT | CASGIGTGGDTQYF
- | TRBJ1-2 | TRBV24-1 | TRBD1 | TGTGCCACCAGTGCCAAAACCCCGGACAGGCCATATGGCTACACCTTC | CATSAKTPDRPYGYTF
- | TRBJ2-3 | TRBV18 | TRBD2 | TGTGCCAGCTCACCATCTCGGGGGGGCACAGATACGCAGTATTTT | CASSPSRGGTDTQYF
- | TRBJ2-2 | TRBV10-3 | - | TGTGCCATCAGTGAGTCAGGGACTGCTCACACCGGGGAGCTGTTTTTT | CAISESGTAHTGELFF
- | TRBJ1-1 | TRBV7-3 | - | TGTGCCAGCAGCTTAAAAGCAGGGTATCTCGCTGAAGCTTTCTTT | CASSLKAGYLAEAFF
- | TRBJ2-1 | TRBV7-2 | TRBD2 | TGTGCCAGCAGCTCACTCCAAAGACTAGCGGCTAATGAGCAGTTCTTC | CASSSLQRLAANEQFF
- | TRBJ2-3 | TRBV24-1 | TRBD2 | TGTGCCACCAGTGATCCCGGACTAGCGGGGACAGATACGCAGTATTTT | CATSDPGLAGTDTQYF
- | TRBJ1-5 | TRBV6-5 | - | TGTGCCAGCAGTCGCTCGGGGGCGGGGGATCAGCCCCAGCATTTT | CASSRSGAGDQPQHF
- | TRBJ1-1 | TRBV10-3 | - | TGTGCCATCAGTGAAGTAGGAGGGAACACTGAAGCTTTCTTT | CAISEVGGNTEAFF
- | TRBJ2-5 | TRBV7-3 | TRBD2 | TGTGCCAGCAGTCGTACCGGGACTAGCACAGAGACCCAGTACTTC | CASSRTGTSTETQYF